These 11 T cell receptor beta chains were all obtained from the same sample, sequenced in a study of shared clonotypes between healthy human individuals. Profiling relied on immunoSEQ multiplex PCR, and the TCRdb table lists in-frame clones only, not all of them. The table records 550,000 to 800,000 clones, roughly 88% of them present only once. Material: memory CD8+ T cells from PBMCs. Subset denoted: CD45RO+ cells pooled with CCR7-negative TemRA cells. These receptors were collected from a young man in good health. Some clones in this sample may be carry-over from other donors' samples.

This chain uses TRBV6-4 with TRBJ2-5; D may be TRBD1 or TRBD2 (5 bases each). The CDR3 is 16 residues long. Germline lookup yields CDR1 MRHNA and CDR2 SNTAGT. The germline V and J ends were trimmed by 6 bases and 7 bases, with 24 bases remaining between them. The CDR3 nucleotides are TGTGCCAGCAGGACAAAAAAAGGGACCGCCCAGTGGACCCAGTACTTC. Protein: CASRTKKGTAQWTQYF.

The J gene is TRBJ2-1, the V gene TRBV27, with 10 nucleotides matching TRBD1. CDR3 length: 15 residues. V lost 5 bases to trimming and J lost 4 bases; unmatched junction nucleotides: 5. CDR1 and CDR2 (germline): MNHEY, SMNVEV (reference sequence). The CDR3 DNA reads as TGTGCCAGCAGTAGGGACAGGGGACTTTACAATGAGCAGTTCTTC. Protein: CASSRDRGLYNEQFF.

The chain has TRBV5-1 and TRBJ2-7; D remains unclear. Trimming took 4 bases from V and 0 from J, leaving 11 bases between them. This CDR3 is built from 14 residues. Germline V gene data show CDR1 as SGHRS and CDR2 as YFSETQ. CDR3 DNA sequence: TGCGCCAGCAGCCTCGCACGTGGCTCCTACGAGCAGTACTTC. As protein: CASSLARGSYEQYF.

The chain couples TRBV5-1 to TRBJ2-7; D is ambiguous. Trimming took off 4 bases at V and 7 bases at J, with 21 bases between the two ends. The CDR3 runs to 15 residues. In germline, CDR1 is SGHRS, CDR2 YFSETQ. The CDR3 sequence is CASSRTRTDLREQYF. In DNA, the CDR3 is TGCGCCAGCAGCCGGACGCGCACAGACTTAAGGGAGCAGTACTTC.

This clone was detected once. The chain couples TRBV28 to TRBJ1-2; D not certain. The V gene lost 4 bases and the J gene lost 3 bases, with 9 bases spanning the gap. The CDR3 length is 13 residues. CDR1 is MDHEN and CDR2 is SYDVKM in the germline V gene. CDR3 in DNA: TGTGCCAGCAGTTCTCCACTCGACTATGGCTACACCTTC. Its protein is CASSSPLDYGYTF.

This clone has just one count. The CDR3 region is CASSYWGGDNYGYTF. The CDR3 coding sequence is TGTGCCAGCAGTTACTGGGGGGGAGATAACTATGGCTACACCTTC. V and J are TRBV6-5 and TRBJ1-2, with D possibly being TRBD1 (5 bases). Trimming cost V 1 base and J 1 base, with 10 bases left between them. The CDR3 has 15 amino acids. Per the germline V gene, CDR1 is MNHEY and CDR2 is SVGAGI.

In this sample, this clone turned up a few times. This rearrangement joins TRBV19 to TRBJ1-1; 7 nucleotides match TRBD1. CDR1 and CDR2 from the germline V gene are LNHDA and SQIVND (reference sequence). This CDR3 spans 14 amino acids. With 6 bases clipped from V and 9 bases from J, the junction kept 13 bases outside the gene matches. The CDR3 DNA reads as TGTGCCAGTAGGGGACAGCCCCTGAGTCGGAAAGCTTTCTTT. This codes for CASRGQPLSRKAFF.

The rearrangement joins TRBV6-1 to TRBJ2-1; D is unclear. This CDR3 comprises 17 residues. V gave up 2 bases and J gave up 0 bases, with 14 bases separating them. Germline assignment: CDR1 MNHNS and CDR2 SASEGT. CDR3 in amino acids: CASSELLAPSSYNEQFF. The DNA of the CDR3 is TGTGCCAGCAGTGAATTACTGGCGCCGAGCTCCTACAATGAGCAGTTCTTC.

V is TRBV19 and J is TRBJ2-1, with 12 bases aligning to TRBD2. Unmatched junction bases numbered 8, after V lost 5 bases and J lost 9 bases. The germline CDR1 and CDR2 sequences are LNHDA and SQIVND (reference sequence). The CDR3 consists of 15 residues. CDR3 amino acids: CASSSTSGSGGEQFF. The CDR3, as DNA: TGTGCCAGTAGTTCGACTAGCGGGAGTGGTGGTGAGCAGTTCTTC.

This rearrangement joins TRBV5-1 to TRBJ2-5, with D hard to call. The V end was cut by 0 bases, the J end by 4 bases, with 7 bases between. From germline, CDR1 is SGHRS and CDR2 YFSETQ. This CDR3 comprises 13 residues. The CDR3: CASSLDPPETQYF. CDR3 in DNA: TGCGCCAGCAGCTTGGATCCCCCAGAGACCCAGTACTTC.

The genes are TRBV28 and TRBJ2-2; D uncertain. V was cut by 3 bases and J by 6 bases, with 17 bases left in between. This CDR3 is built from 16 residues. Germline CDR1 is MDHEN and CDR2 is SYDVKM. This CDR3 reads CASSFPFSGVPGELFF. The CDR3 DNA sequence: TGTGCCAGCAGTTTCCCCTTCAGTGGGGTCCCCGGGGAGCTGTTTTTT. Together with reference TRBV28 and TRBJ2-2, the CDR3 gives the full variable domain: DVKVTQSSRYLVKRTGEKVFLECVQDMDHENMFWYRQDPGLGLRLIYFSYDVKMKEKGDIPEGYSVSREKKERFSLILESASTNQTSMYLCASSFPFSGVPGELFFGEGSRLTVL.